This T cell receptor beta chain was identified during a study of blood T cells in healthy people across ages. Study background: The template switching approach captured approximately one barcoded beta molecule for every two T cells.

A J-beta primer mix and a sample-barcoded 5' primer were used in a second PCR of about 7 to 12 cycles. One entry per CDR3 protein results from TCRdb running MiXCR on the 5' RACE reads. The sample includes roughly 1.6 million distinct CDR3 sequences, about 31% seen only once; the top ten take roughly 12%. Findings of the study overall: Per million T cells, TCR beta diversity dropped about linearly as age rose.

Total RNA amounts of at least 5.5 micrograms were extracted per sample. A note on this clonotype: Its antigen remains unknown.

Germline V lookup: CDR1 SGHDT, CDR2 YYEEEE. The CDR3 length is 14 residues. V was pared by 3 bases and J by 2 bases, with 12 bases between. V is TRBV5-6 and J is TRBJ2-7; D is possibly TRBD2 (5 bases). The sequence derives from a woman in her twenties or thirties in good health. Sequencing input: blood. In DNA form, the CDR3 reads TGTGCCAGCAGCTGGGGAGACGGTGCCTACGAGCAGTACTTC. Residues: CASSWGDGAYEQYF.